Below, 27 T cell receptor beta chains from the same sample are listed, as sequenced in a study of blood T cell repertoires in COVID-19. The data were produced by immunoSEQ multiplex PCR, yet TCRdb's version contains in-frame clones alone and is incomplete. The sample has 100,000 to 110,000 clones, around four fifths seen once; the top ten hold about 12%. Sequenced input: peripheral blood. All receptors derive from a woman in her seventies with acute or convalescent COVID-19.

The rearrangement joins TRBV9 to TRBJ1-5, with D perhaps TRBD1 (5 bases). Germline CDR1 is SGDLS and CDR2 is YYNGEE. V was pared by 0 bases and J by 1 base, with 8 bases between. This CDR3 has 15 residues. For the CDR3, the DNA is TGTGCCAGCAGCGTAGCGGGACTCAGCAATCAGCCCCAGCATTTT. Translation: CASSVAGLSNQPQHF.

CDR3 sequence (DNA): TGTGCCAGCAGCGTAGCCGGTGAAAGCTATGGCTACACCTTC. Translated, it gives CASSVAGESYGYTF. This chain joins TRBV9 and TRBJ1-2; D remains ambiguous. The CDR3 is 14 residues long. Germline V gene data show CDR1 as SGDLS and CDR2 as YYNGEE. V was cut by 0 bases and J by 4 bases, with 10 bases left in between.

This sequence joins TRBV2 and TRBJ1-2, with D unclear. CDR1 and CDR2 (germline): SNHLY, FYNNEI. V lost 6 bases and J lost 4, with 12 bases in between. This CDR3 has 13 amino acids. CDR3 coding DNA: TGTGCCAGCAGCCCCTCGGGATTCTATGGCTACACCTTC. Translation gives CASSPSGFYGYTF.

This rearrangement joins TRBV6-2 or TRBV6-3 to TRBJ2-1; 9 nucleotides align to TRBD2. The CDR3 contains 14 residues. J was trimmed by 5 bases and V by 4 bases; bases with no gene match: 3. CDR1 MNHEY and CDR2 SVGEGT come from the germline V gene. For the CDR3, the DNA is TGTGCCAGCAGTTCTCCTAGCGGGGACAATGAGCAGTTCTTC. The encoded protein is CASSSPSGDNEQFF.

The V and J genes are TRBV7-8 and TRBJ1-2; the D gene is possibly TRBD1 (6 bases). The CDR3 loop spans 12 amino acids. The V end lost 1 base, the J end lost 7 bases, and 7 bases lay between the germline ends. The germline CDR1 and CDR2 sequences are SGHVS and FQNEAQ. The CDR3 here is CASSLVGGGYTF. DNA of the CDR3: TGTGCCAGCAGCTTAGTAGGGGGTGGCTACACCTTC.

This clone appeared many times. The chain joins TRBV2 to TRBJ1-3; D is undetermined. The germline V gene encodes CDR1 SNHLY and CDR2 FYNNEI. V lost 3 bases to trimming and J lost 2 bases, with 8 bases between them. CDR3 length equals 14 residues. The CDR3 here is CASSDPRAGNTIYF. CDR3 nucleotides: TGTGCCAGCAGTGATCCGAGGGCTGGAAACACCATATATTTT.

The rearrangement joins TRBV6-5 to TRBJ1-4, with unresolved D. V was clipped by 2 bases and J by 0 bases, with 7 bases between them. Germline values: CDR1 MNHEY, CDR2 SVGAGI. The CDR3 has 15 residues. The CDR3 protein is CASSYQRTTNEKLFF. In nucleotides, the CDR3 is TGTGCCAGCAGTTACCAGAGGACAACTAATGAAAAACTGTTTTTT.

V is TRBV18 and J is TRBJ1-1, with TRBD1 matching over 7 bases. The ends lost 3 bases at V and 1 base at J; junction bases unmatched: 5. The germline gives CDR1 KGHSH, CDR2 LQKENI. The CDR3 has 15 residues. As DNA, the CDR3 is TGTGCCAGCTCACCCACCCGGGACAGGAACACTGAAGCTTTCTTT. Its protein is CASSPTRDRNTEAFF.

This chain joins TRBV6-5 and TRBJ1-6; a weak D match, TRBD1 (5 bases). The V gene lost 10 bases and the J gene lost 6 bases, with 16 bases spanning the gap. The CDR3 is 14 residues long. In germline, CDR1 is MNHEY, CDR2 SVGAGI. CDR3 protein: CATSLGLRNSPLHF. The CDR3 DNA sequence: TGTGCCACCTCCCTGGGACTGCGTAATTCACCCCTCCACTTT.

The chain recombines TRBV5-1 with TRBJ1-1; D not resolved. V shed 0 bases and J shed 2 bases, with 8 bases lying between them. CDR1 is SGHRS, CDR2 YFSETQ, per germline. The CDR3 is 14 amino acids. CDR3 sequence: CASSLGEINTEAFF. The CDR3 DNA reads TGCGCCAGCAGCTTGGGGGAGATAAACACTGAAGCTTTCTTT.

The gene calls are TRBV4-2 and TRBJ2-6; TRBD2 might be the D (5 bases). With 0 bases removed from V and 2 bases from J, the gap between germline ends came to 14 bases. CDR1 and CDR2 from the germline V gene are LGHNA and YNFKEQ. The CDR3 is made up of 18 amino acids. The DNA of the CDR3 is TGTGCCAGCAGCCAAGATGGGTTGGGAGCCGCTGGGGCCAACGTCCTGACTTTC. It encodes CASSQDGLGAAGANVLTF.

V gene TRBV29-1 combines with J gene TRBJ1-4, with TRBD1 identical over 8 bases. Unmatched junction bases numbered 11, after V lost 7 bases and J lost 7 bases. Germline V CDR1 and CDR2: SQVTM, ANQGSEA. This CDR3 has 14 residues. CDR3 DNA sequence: TGCAGCGCATTGACAGGGGCGAAGAGTGAAAAACTGTTTTTT. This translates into CSALTGAKSEKLFF.

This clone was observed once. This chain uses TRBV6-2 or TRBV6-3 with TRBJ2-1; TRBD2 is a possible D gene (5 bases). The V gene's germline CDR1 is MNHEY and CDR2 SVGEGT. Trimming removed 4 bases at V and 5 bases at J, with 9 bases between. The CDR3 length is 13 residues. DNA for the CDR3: TGTGCCAGCAGTTCGGCCGGGGACAATGAGCAGTTCTTC. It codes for CASSSAGDNEQFF.

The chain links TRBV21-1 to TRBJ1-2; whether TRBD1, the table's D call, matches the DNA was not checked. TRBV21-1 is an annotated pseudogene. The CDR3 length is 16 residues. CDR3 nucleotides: TGTGCCAGCAGCAAACCCGGCGGCAGGGGGCGGAGGGGCTACACCTTC. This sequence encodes CASSKPGGRGRRGYTF.

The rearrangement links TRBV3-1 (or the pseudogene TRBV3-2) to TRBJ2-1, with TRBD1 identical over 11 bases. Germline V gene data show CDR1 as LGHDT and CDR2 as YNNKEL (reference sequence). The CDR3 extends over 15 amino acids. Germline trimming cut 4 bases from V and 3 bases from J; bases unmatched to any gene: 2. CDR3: CASSRDRGYYNEQFF. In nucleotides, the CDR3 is TGTGCCAGCAGCCGGGACAGGGGGTACTACAATGAGCAGTTCTTC.

For the CDR3, the DNA is TGTGCCAGCAGCTTCGTAGATACGCAGTATTTT. Protein product: CASSFVDTQYF. The chain carries TRBV5-8 and TRBJ2-3; D ambiguous. Germline CDR1 and CDR2: SGHTS and YDEGEE. The CDR3 spans 11 residues. The V and J ends lost 2 bases and 5 bases respectively, with 3 bases between them.

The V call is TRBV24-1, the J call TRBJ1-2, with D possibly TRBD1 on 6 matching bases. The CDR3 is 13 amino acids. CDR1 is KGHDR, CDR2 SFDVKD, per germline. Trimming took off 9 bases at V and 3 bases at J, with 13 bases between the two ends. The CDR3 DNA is TGTGCCACCCGGGGAGCAGGGGACTATGGCTACACCTTC. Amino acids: CATRGAGDYGYTF.

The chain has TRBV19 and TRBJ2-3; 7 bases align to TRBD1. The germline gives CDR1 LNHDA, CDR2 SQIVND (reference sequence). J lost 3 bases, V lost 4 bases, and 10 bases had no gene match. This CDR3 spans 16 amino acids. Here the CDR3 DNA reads TGTGCCAGTAGTACCTTCGACAGGGACCTAACAGATACGCAGTATTTT. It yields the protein CASSTFDRDLTDTQYF.

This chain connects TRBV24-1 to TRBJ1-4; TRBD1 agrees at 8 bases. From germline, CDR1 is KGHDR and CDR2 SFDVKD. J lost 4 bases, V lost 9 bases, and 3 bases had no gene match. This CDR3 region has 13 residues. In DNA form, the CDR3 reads TGTGCCACCGGGGACAGGCTTAATGAAAAACTGTTTTTT. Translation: CATGDRLNEKLFF.

The CDR3 spells CASSLPGGYGYTF. CDR3 sequence (DNA): TGTGCCAGCAGTTTACCGGGGGGCTATGGCTACACCTTC. The genes are TRBV28 and TRBJ1-2; possibly TRBD1 for D (5 bases). Trimming took 2 bases from V and 4 from J, leaving 8 bases between them. The CDR3 has 13 residues. From germline, CDR1 is MDHEN and CDR2 SYDVKM.

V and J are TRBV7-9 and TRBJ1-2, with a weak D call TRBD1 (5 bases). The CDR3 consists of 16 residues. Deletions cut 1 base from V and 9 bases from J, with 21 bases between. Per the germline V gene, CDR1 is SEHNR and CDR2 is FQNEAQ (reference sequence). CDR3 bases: TGTGCCAGCAGCTTAGACGGGCAGGGAGGAAGGGAAAGCTACACCTTC. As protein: CASSLDGQGGRESYTF.

CDR3 residues: CSVEFSYGYTF. CDR3 nucleotide sequence: TGCAGCGTTGAGTTCAGCTATGGCTACACCTTC. This chain uses TRBV29-1 with TRBJ1-2; no clear D. Trimming took 3 bases from V and 4 from J, leaving 6 bases between them. This CDR3 has 11 residues. CDR1 and CDR2 (germline): SQVTM, ANQGSEA.

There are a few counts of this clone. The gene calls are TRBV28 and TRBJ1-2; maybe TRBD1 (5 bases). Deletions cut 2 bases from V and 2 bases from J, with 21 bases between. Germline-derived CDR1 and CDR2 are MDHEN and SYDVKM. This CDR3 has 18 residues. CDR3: CASSLVALGSSGNYGYTF. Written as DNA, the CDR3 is TGTGCCAGCAGTTTAGTTGCCCTAGGGTCCTCAGGGAACTATGGCTACACCTTC.

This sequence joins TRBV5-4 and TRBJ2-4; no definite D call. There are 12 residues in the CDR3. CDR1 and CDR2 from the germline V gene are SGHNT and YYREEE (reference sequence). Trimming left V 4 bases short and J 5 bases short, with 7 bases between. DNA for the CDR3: TGTGCCAGCAGCGAAGAGCAAAACATTCAGTACTTC. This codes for CASSEEQNIQYF. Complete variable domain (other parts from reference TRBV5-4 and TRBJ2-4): ETGVTQSPTHLIKTRGQQVTLRCSSQSGHNTVSWYQQALGQGPQFIFQYYREEENGRGNFPPRFSGLQFPNYSSELNVNALELDDSALYLCASSEEQNIQYFGAGTRLSVL.

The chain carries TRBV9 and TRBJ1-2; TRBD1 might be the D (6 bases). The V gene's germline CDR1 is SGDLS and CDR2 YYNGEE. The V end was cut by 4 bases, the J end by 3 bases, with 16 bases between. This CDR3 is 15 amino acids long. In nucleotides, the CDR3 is TGTGCCAGCAGCCTCGGGAGGGGGGGCGACTATGGCTACACCTTC. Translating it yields CASSLGRGGDYGYTF.

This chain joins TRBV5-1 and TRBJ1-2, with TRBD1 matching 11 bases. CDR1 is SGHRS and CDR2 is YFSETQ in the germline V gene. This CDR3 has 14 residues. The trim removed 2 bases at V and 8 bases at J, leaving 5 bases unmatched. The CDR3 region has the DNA TGCGCCAGCAGCTTCGGACAGGGGGCGAGGGGCTACACCTTC. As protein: CASSFGQGARGYTF. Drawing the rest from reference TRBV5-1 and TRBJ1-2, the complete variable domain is KAGVTQTPRYLIKTRGQQVTLSCSPISGHRSVSWYQQTPGQGLQFLFEYFSETQRNKGNFPGRFSGRQFSNSRSEMNVSTLELGDSALYLCASSFGQGARGYTFGSGTRLTVV.

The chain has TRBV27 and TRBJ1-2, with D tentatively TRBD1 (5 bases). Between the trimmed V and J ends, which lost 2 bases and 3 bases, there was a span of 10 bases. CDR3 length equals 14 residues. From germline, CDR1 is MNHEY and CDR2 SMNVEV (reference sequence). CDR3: CASSLRWGDYGYTF. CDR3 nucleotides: TGTGCCAGCAGTTTAAGGTGGGGGGACTATGGCTACACCTTC.